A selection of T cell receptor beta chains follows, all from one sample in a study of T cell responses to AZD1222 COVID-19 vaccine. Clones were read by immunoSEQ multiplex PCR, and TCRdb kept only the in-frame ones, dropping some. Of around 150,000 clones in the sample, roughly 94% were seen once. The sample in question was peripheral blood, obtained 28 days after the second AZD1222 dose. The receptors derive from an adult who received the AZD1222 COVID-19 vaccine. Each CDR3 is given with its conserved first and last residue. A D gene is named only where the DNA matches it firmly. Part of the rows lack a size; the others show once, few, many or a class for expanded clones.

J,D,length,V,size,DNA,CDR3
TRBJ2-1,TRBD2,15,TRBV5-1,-,TGCGCCAGCAGCTTGCCTACTAGCGGGGCCAATGAGCAGTTCTTC,CASSLPTSGANEQFF
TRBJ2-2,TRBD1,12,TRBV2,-,TGTGCCAGCAGGGGACAGGCCGGGGAGCTGTTTTTT,CASRGQAGELFF
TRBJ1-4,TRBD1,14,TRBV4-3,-,TGCGCCAGCAGCCAGGGACAGGGTAATGAAAAACTGTTTTTT,CASSQGQGNEKLFF
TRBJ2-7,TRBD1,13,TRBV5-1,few,TGCGCCAGCAGGTGGGACAGGTCCTACGAGCAGTACTTC,CASRWDRSYEQYF
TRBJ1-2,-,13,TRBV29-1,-,TGCAGCGTTGAAGAAAGACCCTTGAGTGGCTACACCTTC,CSVEERPLSGYTF
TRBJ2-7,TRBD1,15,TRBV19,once,TGTGCCAGTAGTGCCCCCTGGGACAGACAGGACGAGCAGTACTTC,CASSAPWDRQDEQYF
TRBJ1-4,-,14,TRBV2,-,TGTGCCAGCGCGCGGGGGCTTATTAATGAAAAACTGTTTTTT,CASARGLINEKLFF
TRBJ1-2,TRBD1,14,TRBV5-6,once,TGTGCCAGCAGCTTGGGTACAGGGGCCTATGGCTACACCTTC,CASSLGTGAYGYTF
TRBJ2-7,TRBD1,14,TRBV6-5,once,TGTGCCAGCAGGATAGGGGACAGTTCCGACGAGCAGTACTTC,CASRIGDSSDEQYF
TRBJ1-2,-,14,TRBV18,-,TGTGCCAGCTCACCACCGGAGGAACCCTATGGCTACACCTTC,CASSPPEEPYGYTF
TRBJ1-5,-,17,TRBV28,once,TGTGCCAGCAGTCAGTGGGGCCACCTTAATAGCAATCAGCCCCAGCATTTT,CASSQWGHLNSNQPQHF
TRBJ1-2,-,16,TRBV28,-,TGTGCCAGCACCAAGGATCAAGGGCCGCTAGGCAACGGCTACACCTTC,CASTKDQGPLGNGYTF
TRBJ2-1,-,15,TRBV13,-,TGTGCCAGCAGCTTACTACTAGGGGGAGGGAATGAGCAGTTCTTC,CASSLLLGGGNEQFF
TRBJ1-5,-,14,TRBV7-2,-,TGTGCCAGCAGTCCGAGGGGGAACAATCAGCCCCAGCATTTT,CASSPRGNNQPQHF
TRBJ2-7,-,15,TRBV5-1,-,TGCGCCAGCAGCTTGGCCGTCAGGGGAGCCTACGAGCAGTACTTC,CASSLAVRGAYEQYF
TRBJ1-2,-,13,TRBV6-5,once,TGTGCCAGCAGCCCGGCCCTATTCGGTGGCTACACCTTC,CASSPALFGGYTF
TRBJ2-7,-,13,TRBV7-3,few,TGTGCCAGCAGCGCATTTCCTTCCTACGAGCAGTACTTC,CASSAFPSYEQYF
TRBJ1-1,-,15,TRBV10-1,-,TGCGCCAGCAGTGAGTCGGCGGCAGGGAACACTGAAGCTTTCTTT,CASSESAAGNTEAFF
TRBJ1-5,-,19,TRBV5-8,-,TGTGCCAGCAGCAGACAGCGAGTGGGCGCTTGGGGGATTAATCAGCCCCAGCATTTT,CASSRQRVGAWGINQPQHF
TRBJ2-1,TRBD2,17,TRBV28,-,TGTGCCAGCAGTTTATCCCCGTTTAGCGGGAGAGACAATGAGCAGTTCTTC,CASSLSPFSGRDNEQFF
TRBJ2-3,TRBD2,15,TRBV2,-,TGTGCCAGCAGATCACTAGCGGCCTTTACAGATACGCAGTATTTT,CASRSLAAFTDTQYF
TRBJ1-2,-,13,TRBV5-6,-,TGTGCCAGCAGCTTCGGCAGGGAGTATGGCTACACCTTC,CASSFGREYGYTF
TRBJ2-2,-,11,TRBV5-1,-,TGCGCCAGCCGGGTGAGTCGGGAGCTGTTTTTT,CASRVSRELFF
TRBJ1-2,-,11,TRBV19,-,TGTGCCAGTAAAGAAAACTATGGCTACACCTTC,CASKENYGYTF
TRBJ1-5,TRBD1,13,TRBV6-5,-,TGTGCCAGCAGAACAGGGGATGGGCAGCCCCAGCATTTT,CASRTGDGQPQHF
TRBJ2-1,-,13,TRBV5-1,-,TGCGCCAGCAGCTCAGGAGTGAACAATGAGCAGTTCTTC,CASSSGVNNEQFF
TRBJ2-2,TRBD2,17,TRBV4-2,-,TGTGCCAGCAGCCCTTGGGGAGCGGGAGGGGACACCGGGGAGCTGTTTTTT,CASSPWGAGGDTGELFF
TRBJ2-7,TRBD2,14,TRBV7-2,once,TGTGCCAGCAGCAATGGGGGAGGGACCTACGAGCAGTACTTC,CASSNGGGTYEQYF
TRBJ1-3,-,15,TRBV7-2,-,TGTGCCAGCAGCTCCTCGTCTGCGGCCGGAAACACCATATATTTT,CASSSSSAAGNTIYF
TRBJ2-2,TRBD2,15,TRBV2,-,TGTGCCAGCAGCCGTAGCGGGAGTAGCACCGGGGAGCTGTTTTTT,CASSRSGSSTGELFF
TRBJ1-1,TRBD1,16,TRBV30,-,TGTGCCTGGAGTGTATATGCAGGGGGCGGGAACACTGAAGCTTTCTTT,CAWSVYAGGGNTEAFF
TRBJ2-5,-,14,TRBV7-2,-,TGTGCCAGCAGCTTACGCCCGATACTAGAGACCCAGTACTTC,CASSLRPILETQYF
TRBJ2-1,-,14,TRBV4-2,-,TGTGCCAGCAGCCAAGACTTGTCTGACAATGAGCAGTTCTTC,CASSQDLSDNEQFF
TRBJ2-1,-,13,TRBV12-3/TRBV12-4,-,TGTGCCAGCAGCCGCTTCGCTCTAAATGAGCAGTTCTTC,CASSRFALNEQFF
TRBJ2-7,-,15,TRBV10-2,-,TGCGCCAGCAGGGGCGTTTTAGCGGCAAGCTACGAGCAGTACTTC,CASRGVLAASYEQYF
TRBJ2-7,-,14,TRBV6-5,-,TGTGCCAGCAGGACCCAGGGGCGCAACTACGAGCAGTACTTC,CASRTQGRNYEQYF
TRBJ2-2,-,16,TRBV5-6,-,TGTGCCAGCAGCTTAGGACTGGCTACGAACACCGGGGAGCTGTTTTTT,CASSLGLATNTGELFF
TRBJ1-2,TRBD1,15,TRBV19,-,TGTGCCAGTAGTGTAATGACAGGGGCGAGCTATGGCTACACCTTC,CASSVMTGASYGYTF
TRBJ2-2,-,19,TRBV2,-,TGTGCCAGCAGTGAAAAGGACCTATTTGGGGGCCAGCTCACCGGGGAGCTGTTTTTT,CASSEKDLFGGQLTGELFF
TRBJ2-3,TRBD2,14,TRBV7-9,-,TGTGCCAGCAGCTCGGGACTAGTCATAGATACGCAGTATTTT,CASSSGLVIDTQYF
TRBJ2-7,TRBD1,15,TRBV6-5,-,TGTGCCAGCCGGGCCAGGACAGGGGTCCCCTACGAGCAGTACTTC,CASRARTGVPYEQYF
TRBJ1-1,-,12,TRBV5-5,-,TGTGCCAGCAGCCCAAGGGACACTGAAGCTTTCTTT,CASSPRDTEAFF
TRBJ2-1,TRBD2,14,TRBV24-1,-,TGTGCCACCAGTGATTTTCATAGCGGGAGTGAGCAGTTCTTC,CATSDFHSGSEQFF
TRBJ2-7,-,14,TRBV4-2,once,TGTGCCAGCAGCCAAGATGACCGTTCCTACGAGCAGTACTTC,CASSQDDRSYEQYF
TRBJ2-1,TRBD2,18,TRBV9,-,TGTGCCAGCAGCGTAGAACTAGCGGGGGTAAACTCCTACAATGAGCAGTTCTTC,CASSVELAGVNSYNEQFF
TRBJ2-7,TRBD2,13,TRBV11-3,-,TGTGCCAGCAGCTTTAGCGGGGGCTACGAGCAGTACTTC,CASSFSGGYEQYF
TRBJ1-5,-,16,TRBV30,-,TGTGCCTGGAGTGGGCCTGGGAGGTCGAGCAATCAGCCCCAGCATTTT,CAWSGPGRSSNQPQHF
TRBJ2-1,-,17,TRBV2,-,TGTGCCAGCAGAGAGACTCACCTCCGTCCCTCCTACAATGAGCAGTTCTTC,CASRETHLRPSYNEQFF
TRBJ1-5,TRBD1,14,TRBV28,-,TGTGCCAGCAAGGGGGACAGGGTAACTCAGCCCCAGCATTTT,CASKGDRVTQPQHF
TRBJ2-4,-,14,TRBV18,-,TGTGCCAGCTCACCCGGGCCTCAGGGGAACATTCAGTACTTC,CASSPGPQGNIQYF
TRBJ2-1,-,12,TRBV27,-,TGTGCCAGCGGCCCCTCCTACAATGAGCAGTTCTTC,CASGPSYNEQFF
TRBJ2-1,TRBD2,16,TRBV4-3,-,TGCGCCAGCAGCCAAGATGGAGCGGGAGGCCTCAATGAGCAGTTCTTC,CASSQDGAGGLNEQFF
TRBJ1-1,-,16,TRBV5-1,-,TGCGCCAGCACACCCTCTGGGGGAGTAGTGGGCACTGAAGCTTTCTTT,CASTPSGGVVGTEAFF
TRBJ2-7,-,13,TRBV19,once,TGTGCCAGTGGGCTGGGAGCCTCCTACGAGCAGTACTTC,CASGLGASYEQYF
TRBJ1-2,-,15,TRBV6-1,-,TGTGCCAGCAGTGAAGTCGGAGGGGTGTGGTATGGCTACACCTTC,CASSEVGGVWYGYTF
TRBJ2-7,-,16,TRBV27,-,TGTGCCAGCAGTCCCAGGGGGGCGGGAGGCCGGTACGAGCAGTACTTC,CASSPRGAGGRYEQYF
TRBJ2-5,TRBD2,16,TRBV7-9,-,TGTGCCAGCACCGCCACGGCGTTAGCGGGAGGTGAGACCCAGTACTTC,CASTATALAGGETQYF
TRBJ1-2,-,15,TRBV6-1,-,TGTGCCAGCAGTGAAGCGCTTCGGACTACCTATGGCTACACCTTC,CASSEALRTTYGYTF
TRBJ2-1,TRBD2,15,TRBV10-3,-,TGTGCCATCAGTGAAAGACTAGCGGGTGACAATGAGCAGTTCTTC,CAISERLAGDNEQFF
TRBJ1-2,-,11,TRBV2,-,TGTGCCAGCAGCACTAGCTATGGCTACACCTTC,CASSTSYGYTF